The 24 T cell receptor beta chains below all came from one sample that was sequenced in a study of breast tumors, draining lymph nodes, adjacent tissues. Axillary draining lymph nodes of breast cancer patients supplied the node samples. TCRdb ran MiXCR on the multiplex PCR reads and lists one entry per CDR3 protein. The top ten clones hold roughly 2.4% of a sample with about 130,000 distinct CDR3 sequences, around 21% of them seen once. Material: axillary lymph node tissue. The receptors come from a female donor with breast cancer. Some clones in this sample may be carry-over from other donors' samples.

This clonotype was seen a handful of times. V is TRBV27 and J is TRBJ2-6; no definite D call. The ends were cut back, 0 bases at V and 3 bases at J, with 3 bases in the middle. Germline loops: CDR1 MNHEY, CDR2 SMNVEV (reference sequence). CDR3 length equals 14 residues. CDR3 sequence reads: CASSLSLGANVLTF. CDR3 in DNA: TGTGCCAGCAGTTTATCCCTTGGGGCCAACGTCCTGACTTTC.

This clonotype occurred a few times. The V call is TRBV30, the J call TRBJ2-2; tentatively, D is TRBD2 (6 bases). There are 15 residues in the CDR3. Between the trimmed V and J ends, which lost 1 base and 7 bases, there was a span of 16 bases. Germline CDR1 GTSNPN, CDR2 SVGIG (reference sequence). CDR3 nucleotides: TGTGCCTGGAGTGACACCGGGGGTTTTATCGGGGAGCTGTTTTTT. This codes for CAWSDTGGFIGELFF.

This clonotype was seen ten or more times. V and J are TRBV9 and TRBJ2-7; a weak D match, TRBD1 (6 bases). Per the germline V gene, CDR1 is SGDLS and CDR2 is YYNGEE. CDR3 length equals 15 residues. The V end lost 2 bases, the J end lost 5 bases, and 17 bases lay between the germline ends. The CDR3 loop is CASSVGGQGLNEQYF. The DNA of the CDR3 is TGTGCCAGCAGCGTTGGAGGTCAGGGGCTCAACGAGCAGTACTTC.

As concerns this clonotype: This could be a read error, since a much larger clone is one nucleotide away. The V gene is TRBV4-1, the J gene TRBJ2-2, with D tentatively TRBD1 or TRBD2 (6 bases each). Germline loops: CDR1 MGHRA, CDR2 YSYEKL. This CDR3 has 16 residues. This CDR3 is CASSQRQVANTGGLFF. The CDR3 DNA is TGCGCCAGCAGCCAAAGACAGGTAGCGAACACCGGGGGGCTGTTTTTT.

In this sample, this clonotype turned up many times. The CDR3 bases are TGTGCCAGCTCACCGACGACAGGGGGCCCCGTGGATGAGCAGTTCTTC. It translates to CASSPTTGGPVDEQFF. The chain combines TRBV18 with TRBJ2-1; 10 bases fit TRBD1. There are 16 residues in the CDR3. V dropped 3 bases and J dropped 8; count of bases not matched to a gene: 10. CDR1 KGHSH and CDR2 LQKENI come from the germline V gene. The variable domain in full, with the rest retrieved from reference TRBV18 and TRBJ2-1, is NAGVMQNPRHLVRRRGQEARLRCSPMKGHSHVYWYRQLPEEGLKFMVYLQKENIIDESGMPKERFSAEFPKEGPSILRIQQVVRGDSAAYFCASSPTTGGPVDEQFFGPGTRLTVL.

As regards this clonotype: It may be a read error: a sequence one base away is much more abundant. J is TRBJ2-2 and V is TRBV2, with a tentative D call TRBD2 (5 bases). The germline V gene encodes CDR1 SNHLY and CDR2 FYNNEI. This CDR3 has 11 residues. The CDR3 sequence: CAGRNTGVLFF. CDR3 in DNA: TGTGCCGGAAGAAACACCGGGGTGCTGTTTTTT.

In its sample, this clonotype was seen many times. The V and J genes are TRBV2 and TRBJ2-1; TRBD2 matches 12 bases. The CDR3 has 18 amino acids. Trimming cost V 6 bases and J 7 bases; bases outside gene matches: 16. CDR1 SNHLY and CDR2 FYNNEI come from the germline V gene. The chain's CDR3 is CASRGRLAGVSLPNEQFF. CDR3 sequence (DNA): TGTGCCAGCAGGGGGAGACTAGCGGGAGTCTCTCTCCCTAATGAGCAGTTCTTC.

This clonotype occurred many times. The chain links TRBV6-5 to TRBJ1-6; D unresolved. V lost 6 bases and J lost 6, with 12 bases in between. Looked up from germline, CDR1 is MNHEY and CDR2 is SVGAGI. CDR3 length: 14 residues. Here the CDR3 DNA reads TGTGCCAGCAGGAAGGACGGCCTTAATTCACCCCTCCACTTT. Its protein is CASRKDGLNSPLHF.

The DNA of the CDR3 is TGTGCCAGCAGCTACGGGGCTTTCTCTGGAAACACCATATATTTT. Protein sequence: CASSYGAFSGNTIYF. The rearrangement uses TRBV7-2 and TRBJ1-3, with a possible D match to TRBD1 (5 bases). This CDR3 comprises 15 residues. Trimming removed 4 bases from V and 0 bases from J, with 10 bases in between. The germline V gene has CDR1 SGHTA and CDR2 FQGNSA.

This clonotype was recorded at least ten times. J is TRBJ2-7 and V is TRBV5-6, with D possibly being TRBD2 (6 bases). The CDR3 is 15 amino acids. Deletions cut 0 bases from V and 2 bases from J, with 12 bases between. Germline CDR1 reads SGHDT; CDR2 reads YYEEEE. CDR3 nucleotides: TGTGCCAGCAGCTTGGGTGGAGGGGCGACCTACGAGCAGTACTTC. The encoded protein is CASSLGGGATYEQYF.

The V call is TRBV28, the J call TRBJ2-1; D is ambiguous. With 1 base removed from V and 7 bases from J, the gap between germline ends came to 5 bases. Germline V gene data show CDR1 as MDHEN and CDR2 as SYDVKM. The CDR3 totals 12 residues. The CDR3 reads CASSLLRNEQFF. The CDR3, as DNA: TGTGCCAGCAGTTTATTGAGGAATGAGCAGTTCTTC.

Note on this clonotype: A much larger clone differs by one base, so this may be a read error. The V call is TRBV7-8, the J call TRBJ2-1; D not certain. Germline assignment: CDR1 SGHVS and CDR2 FQNEAQ. V was trimmed by 8 bases and J by 8 bases, leaving 13 bases between them. CDR3 size: 12 residues. CDR3 sequence reads: CASGTIGDEQFF. The CDR3 DNA sequence: TGTGCCAGCGGCACCATAGGCGATGAGCAGTTCTTC.

Points on this clonotype: This may be a read error: a much more frequent sequence differs by one nucleotide. The rearrangement joins TRBV25-1 to TRBJ2-1; D remains unclear. Germline V lookup: CDR1 MGHDK, CDR2 SYGVNS. V lost 5 bases to trimming and J lost 2 bases, with 4 bases between them. CDR3 length: 12 amino acids. DNA of the CDR3: TGTGCCAGCAGTCAGACCTACAATGAGCAGTTCTTC. This sequence encodes CASSQTYNEQFF. The whole variable domain, remainder taken from reference TRBV25-1 and TRBJ2-1, is EADIYQTPRYLVIGTGKKITLECSQTMGHDKMYWYQQDPGMELHLIHYSYGVNSTEKGDLSSESTVSRIRTEHFPLTLESARPSHTSQYLCASSQTYNEQFFGPGTRLTVL.

The gene calls are TRBV5-4 and TRBJ2-7; 11 bases fit TRBD2. The V and J ends lost 4 bases and 7 bases, in that order; junction bases with no gene match: 7. Per the germline V gene, CDR1 is SGHNT and CDR2 is YYREEE (reference sequence). This CDR3 region has 14 residues. DNA of the CDR3: TGTGCCAGCAGCGGGACTAGCGGCTACAATGAGCAGTACTTC. Amino acid sequence: CASSGTSGYNEQYF.

This clonotype was seen many times. V gene TRBV20-1 combines with J gene TRBJ2-1; no reliable D call. Trimming left V 5 bases short and J 4 bases short, with 21 bases between. CDR3 length equals 16 residues. Germline V gene lookup returns CDR1 DFQATT and CDR2 SNEGSKA (reference sequence). The CDR3 DNA follows: TGCAGTGCTCCCGGGCAGCCGAATAAGATATACAATGAGCAGTTCTTC. This translates into CSAPGQPNKIYNEQFF.

Of note for this clonotype: A much larger clone sits a single nucleotide away, making a read error possible. As DNA, the CDR3 is TGTGCCAGCAGTTTTACCACAGGGGCTGGAAACACCATATATTTT. Protein sequence: CASSFTTGAGNTIYF. The chain recombines TRBV12-3 or TRBV12-4 with TRBJ1-3; 7 bases line up with TRBD1. V lost 3 bases to trimming and J lost 2 bases; unmatched junction nucleotides: 4. The CDR3 runs to 15 residues.

On this clonotype: A much larger clone is a single base away; this may be a read error. The V call is TRBV6-1, the J call TRBJ2-1; possible D gene TRBD2, 5 bases. Germline CDR1 MNHNS, CDR2 SASEGT. V lost 6 bases, J lost 2 bases, and 11 bases lay in between. The length of the CDR3 is 14 residues. CDR3 bases: TGTGCCAGCAGGGCCGGGGATCCCTACAATGAGCAGTTCTTC. Protein: CASRAGDPYNEQFF.

As for this clonotype: This may stem from a read error, because a much larger clone lies one nucleotide away. The rearrangement uses TRBV4-1 and TRBJ1-5; D is unresolved. From germline, CDR1 is MGHRA and CDR2 YSYEKL. This CDR3 comprises 13 residues. In DNA form, the CDR3 reads TGCGCCAGCAGCCAAGAGATTGATGAGCCCCGGCATTTT. Translating gives CASSQEIDEPRHF.

This clonotype was seen at least ten times. CDR3 DNA sequence: TGTGCCAGCAGCTTCGACCCTAGTGGCAATGAGCAGTTCTTC. This encodes CASSFDPSGNEQFF. This chain connects TRBV7-9 to TRBJ2-1; D is unresolved. From germline, CDR1 is SEHNR and CDR2 FQNEAQ (reference sequence). V lost 3 bases and J lost 6, with 12 bases in between. This CDR3 comprises 14 residues.

The rearrangement links TRBV27 to TRBJ1-5; the match to TRBD1 covers 7 bases. The CDR3 runs to 15 residues. Germline V gives CDR1 MNHEY, CDR2 SMNVEV (reference sequence). V lost 4 bases, J lost 7 bases, and 10 bases stayed unmatched. The CDR3 region is CASSSGHRGGQPQHF. In DNA form, the CDR3 reads TGTGCCAGCAGTTCGGGGCACAGGGGTGGGCAGCCCCAGCATTTT.

This clonotype came up many times. The rearrangement links TRBV6-1 to TRBJ2-7, with TRBD1 as a possible D gene (8 bases). V was clipped by 8 bases and J by 0 bases, with 17 bases between them. CDR1 and CDR2 (germline): MNHNS, SASEGT. The CDR3 totals 15 residues. CDR3 residues: CASWGGTGLSYEQYF. CDR3 coding DNA: TGTGCCAGCTGGGGGGGGACAGGCCTCTCCTACGAGCAGTACTTC.

This clonotype has at least ten counts. J is TRBJ1-2 and V is TRBV12-3 or TRBV12-4; D gene unclear. Trimming took 1 base from V and 6 from J, leaving 9 bases between them. This CDR3 region has 13 residues. The CDR3 region has the DNA TGTGCCAGCAGTTTAGGGAGGGCGGATGGCTACACCTTC. Its translation is CASSLGRADGYTF.

In this sample, this clonotype turned up many times. The chain has TRBV13 and TRBJ2-3, with TRBD2 matching over 8 bases. The CDR3 runs to 17 residues. V was pared by 1 base and J by 2 bases, with 8 bases of the junction left unmatched. In germline, CDR1 is PRHDT, CDR2 FYEKMQ (reference sequence). CDR3 sequence: CASSLESAGGSTDTQYF. The CDR3 coding sequence is TGTGCCAGCAGCTTAGAATCCGCGGGAGGTTCCACAGATACGCAGTATTTT.

This clonotype was seen at least ten times. CDR3 DNA sequence: TGTGCCAGCAGCCAAGAGCATGGGCAGTACTTC. Encoded protein: CASSQEHGQYF. The chain uses TRBV3-1 and TRBJ2-7, with D hard to call. CDR3 length: 11 amino acids. The germline V gene has CDR1 LGHDT and CDR2 YNNKEL (reference sequence). V was pared by 0 bases and J by 9 bases, with 6 bases between.